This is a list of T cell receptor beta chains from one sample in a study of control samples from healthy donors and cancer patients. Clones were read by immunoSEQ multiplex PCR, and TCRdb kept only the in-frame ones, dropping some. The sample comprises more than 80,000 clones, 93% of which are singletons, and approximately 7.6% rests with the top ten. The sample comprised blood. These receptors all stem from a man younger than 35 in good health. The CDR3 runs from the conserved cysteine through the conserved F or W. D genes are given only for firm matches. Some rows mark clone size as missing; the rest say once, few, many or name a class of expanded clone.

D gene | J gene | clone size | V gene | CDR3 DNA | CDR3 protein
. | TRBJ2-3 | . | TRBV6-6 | TGTGCCAGTCAATTCGGGGGAGATACGCAGTATTTT | CASQFGGDTQYF
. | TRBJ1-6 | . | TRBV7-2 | TGTGCCAGCAGCTTAGCCGGGAATTCACCCCTCCACTTT | CASSLAGNSPLHF
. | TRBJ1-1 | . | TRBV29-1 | TGCAGCGTGGAACCGGGACACCTGAACACTGAAGCTTTCTTT | CSVEPGHLNTEAFF
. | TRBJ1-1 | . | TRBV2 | TGTGCCAGCAGGGAAGCCTCAGGGGTCATGAACACTGAAGCTTTCTTT | CASREASGVMNTEAFF
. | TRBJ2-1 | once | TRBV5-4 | TGTGCCAGCAGCTTGGTGGGCCGGCCCCATGAGCAGTTCTTC | CASSLVGRPHEQFF
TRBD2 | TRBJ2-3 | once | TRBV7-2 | TGTGCCAGCAGCTTACGGGGGGATCGCTTGGATACGCAGTATTTT | CASSLRGDRLDTQYF
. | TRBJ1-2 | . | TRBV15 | TGTGCCACCAGCAGACGGGGGGCTGGCGGCTACACCTTC | CATSRRGAGGYTF
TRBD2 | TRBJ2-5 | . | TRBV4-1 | TGCGCCAGCAAGCCATTATTTTTTTTAGGCGGGAGGGCTCCGGAGACCCAGTACTTC | CASKPLFFLGGRAPETQYF
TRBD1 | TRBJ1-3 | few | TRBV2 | TGTGCCAGCAGTTTTTGGGACAGGGCTGGCACCATATATTTT | CASSFWDRAGTIYF
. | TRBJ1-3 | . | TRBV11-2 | TGTGCCAGCAGCAACCCCCCGGTCGTAACTGGAAACACCATATATTTT | CASSNPPVVTGNTIYF
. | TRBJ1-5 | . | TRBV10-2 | TGCGCCAGCAGTAAAGGGACGTCTAACAATCAGCCCCAGCATTTT | CASSKGTSNNQPQHF